These T cell receptor beta chains were read from a single sample in a study of blood T cell repertoires in COVID-19. Repertoires were generated with immunoSEQ multiplex PCR, while TCRdb's copy carries only in-frame clones and drops some. Of about 280,000 clones listed, nearly 90% were seen once; the top ten hold approximately 8.5%. Sequenced input: peripheral blood. These receptors were obtained from a young man with active or convalescent COVID-19. Each CDR3 is given with its conserved first and last residue. Each record gives: D gene, CDR3 length, V gene, J gene, clone size, CDR3 DNA, CDR3 protein. A D gene is named only where the DNA matches it firmly. Clone size is given for some rows only: seen once, a few or many times, or a class if the clone is expanded.

D: -; length: 13; V: TRBV12-3/TRBV12-4; J: TRBJ1-3; size: -; DNA: TGTGCCAGCAGTGGCGGCTCTGGAAACACCATATATTTT; CDR3: CASSGGSGNTIYF
D: -; length: 13; V: TRBV4-1; J: TRBJ2-1; size: once; DNA: TGCGCCAGCAGCCCTGGCAGGGCTAGTGAGCAGTTCTTC; CDR3: CASSPGRASEQFF
D: -; length: 16; V: TRBV10-1; J: TRBJ1-4; size: -; DNA: TGCGCCACCAGACCTCAGGGGACTACAACTAATGAAAAACTGTTTTTT; CDR3: CATRPQGTTTNEKLFF
D: TRBD2; length: 16; V: TRBV4-1; J: TRBJ2-5; size: -; DNA: TGCGCCAGCAGCCCTCGGACTAGCGGGTACCAGGAGACCCAGTACTTC; CDR3: CASSPRTSGYQETQYF
D: TRBD1; length: 15; V: TRBV6-2/TRBV6-3; J: TRBJ2-3; size: once; DNA: TGTGCCAGCAGCCAGACAGGGTATTGGACAGATACGCAGTATTTT; CDR3: CASSQTGYWTDTQYF
D: -; length: 15; V: TRBV5-1; J: TRBJ1-4; size: few; DNA: TGCGCCAGCCGCCTCGACAGTACAACTAATGAAAAACTGTTTTTT; CDR3: CASRLDSTTNEKLFF
D: TRBD2; length: 14; V: TRBV6-6; J: TRBJ2-1; size: -; DNA: TGTGCCACAAGTCTAGCGGGGGGATACAATGAGCAGTTCTTC; CDR3: CATSLAGGYNEQFF
D: -; length: 14; V: TRBV19; J: TRBJ2-1; size: -; DNA: TGTGCCAGTAGATCCAGGGCCTCCTACAATGAGCAGTTCTTC; CDR3: CASRSRASYNEQFF
D: -; length: 13; V: TRBV6-5; J: TRBJ1-2; size: -; DNA: TGTGCCAGTGGGGACATTAGTGTCCATGGCTACACCTTC; CDR3: CASGDISVHGYTF
D: -; length: 14; V: TRBV7-9; J: TRBJ1-5; size: -; DNA: TGTGCCAGCAGCTTAGGTTCCAATTATCAGCCCCAGCATTTT; CDR3: CASSLGSNYQPQHF
D: -; length: 15; V: TRBV6-5; J: TRBJ2-1; size: once; DNA: TGTGCCAGCAGGACTCGGCAGCTTTCATACAATGAGCAGTTCTTC; CDR3: CASRTRQLSYNEQFF
D: -; length: 12; V: TRBV12-3/TRBV12-4; J: TRBJ1-5; size: once; DNA: TGTGCCAGCAGTTTGGCCTATCAGCCCCAGCATTTT; CDR3: CASSLAYQPQHF
D: TRBD1; length: 14; V: TRBV3-1/TRBV3-2; J: TRBJ1-1; size: -; DNA: TGTGCCAGCAGCCGACAGGGACTGAACACTGAAGCTTTCTTT; CDR3: CASSRQGLNTEAFF